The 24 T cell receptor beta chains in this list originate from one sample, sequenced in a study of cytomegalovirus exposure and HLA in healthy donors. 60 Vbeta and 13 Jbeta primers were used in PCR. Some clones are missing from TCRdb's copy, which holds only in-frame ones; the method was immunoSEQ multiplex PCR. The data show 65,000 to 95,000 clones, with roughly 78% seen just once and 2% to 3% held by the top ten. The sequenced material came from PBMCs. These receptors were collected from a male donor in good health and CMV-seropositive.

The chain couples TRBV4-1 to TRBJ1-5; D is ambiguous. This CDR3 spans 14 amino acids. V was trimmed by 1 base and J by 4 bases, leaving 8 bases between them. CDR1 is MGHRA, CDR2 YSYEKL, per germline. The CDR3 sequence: CASSQVLSNQPQHF. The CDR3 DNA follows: TGCGCCAGCAGCCAAGTTCTCTCTAATCAGCCCCAGCATTTT.

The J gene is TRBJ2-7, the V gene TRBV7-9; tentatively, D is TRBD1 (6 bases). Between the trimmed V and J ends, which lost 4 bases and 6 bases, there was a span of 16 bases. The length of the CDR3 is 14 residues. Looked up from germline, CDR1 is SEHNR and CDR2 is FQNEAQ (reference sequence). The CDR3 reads CASSSRGNTGEQYF. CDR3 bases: TGTGCCAGCAGCTCCAGGGGCAATACAGGCGAGCAGTACTTC. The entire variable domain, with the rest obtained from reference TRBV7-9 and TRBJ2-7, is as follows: DTGVSQNPRHKITKRGQNVTFRCDPISEHNRLYWYRQTLGQGPEFLTYFQNEAQLEKSRLLSDRFSAERPKGSFSTLEIQRTEQGDSAMYLCASSSRGNTGEQYFGPGTRLTVT.

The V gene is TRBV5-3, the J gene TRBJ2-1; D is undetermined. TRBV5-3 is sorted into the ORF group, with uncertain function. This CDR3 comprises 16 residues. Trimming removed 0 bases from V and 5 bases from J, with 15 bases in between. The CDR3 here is CARSLVWMTSNNEQFF. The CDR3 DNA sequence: TGTGCCAGAAGCTTGGTCTGGATGACATCGAACAATGAGCAGTTCTTC.

The CDR3 region has the DNA TGTGCCAGCAGCGAACGGACTAGCGGGAGCAATGAGCAGTTCTTC. Translation gives CASSERTSGSNEQFF. The chain has TRBV2 and TRBJ2-1, with TRBD2 matching over 13 bases. Trimming at V came to 6 bases and at J to 6 bases, leaving 5 bases not matched to a gene. The CDR3 loop spans 15 amino acids. Germline V gene sequence: CDR1 SNHLY, CDR2 FYNNEI. Supplemented by reference TRBV2 and TRBJ2-1, the full variable domain reads EPEVTQTPSHQVTQMGQEVILRCVPISNHLYFYWYRQILGQKVEFLVSFYNNEISEKSEIFDDQFSVERPDGSNFTLKIRSTKLEDSAMYFCASSERTSGSNEQFFGPGTRLTVL.

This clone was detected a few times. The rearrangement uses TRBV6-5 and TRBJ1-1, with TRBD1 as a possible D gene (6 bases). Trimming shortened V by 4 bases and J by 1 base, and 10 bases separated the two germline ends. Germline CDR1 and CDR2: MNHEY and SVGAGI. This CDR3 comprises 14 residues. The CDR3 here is CASSSLTGNTEAFF. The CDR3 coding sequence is TGTGCCAGCAGTTCGCTGACAGGGAACACTGAAGCTTTCTTT.

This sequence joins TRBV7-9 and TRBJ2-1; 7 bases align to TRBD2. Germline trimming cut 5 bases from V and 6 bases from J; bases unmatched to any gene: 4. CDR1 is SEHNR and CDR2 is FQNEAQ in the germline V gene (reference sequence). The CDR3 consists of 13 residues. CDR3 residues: CASSQRTSNEQFF. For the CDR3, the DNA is TGTGCCAGCAGCCAACGGACTAGCAATGAGCAGTTCTTC.

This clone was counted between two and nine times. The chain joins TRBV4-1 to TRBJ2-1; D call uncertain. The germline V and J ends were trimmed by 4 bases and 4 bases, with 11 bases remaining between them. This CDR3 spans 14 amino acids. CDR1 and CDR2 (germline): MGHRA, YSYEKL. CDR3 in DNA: TGCGCCAGCAGCCCAGATTACGGGTACAATGAGCAGTTCTTC. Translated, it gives CASSPDYGYNEQFF.

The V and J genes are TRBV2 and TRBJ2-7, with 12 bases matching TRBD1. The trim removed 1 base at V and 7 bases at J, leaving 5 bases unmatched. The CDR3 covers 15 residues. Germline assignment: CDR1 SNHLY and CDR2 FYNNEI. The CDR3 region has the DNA TGTGCCAGCAGTGAAGAGGGGACAGGGGGCTCAGAGCAGTACTTC. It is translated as CASSEEGTGGSEQYF.

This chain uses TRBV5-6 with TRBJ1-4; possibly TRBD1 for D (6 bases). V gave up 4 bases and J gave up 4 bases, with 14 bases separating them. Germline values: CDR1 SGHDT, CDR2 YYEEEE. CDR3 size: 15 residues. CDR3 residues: CASSANRDFNEKLFF. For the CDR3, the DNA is TGTGCCAGCAGCGCAAACAGGGATTTTAATGAAAAACTGTTTTTT. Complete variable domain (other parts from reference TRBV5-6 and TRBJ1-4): DAGVTQSPTHLIKTRGQQVTLRCSPKSGHDTVSWYQQALGQGPQFIFQYYEEEERQRGNFPDRFSGHQFPNYSSELNVNALLLGDSALYLCASSANRDFNEKLFFGSGTQLSVL.

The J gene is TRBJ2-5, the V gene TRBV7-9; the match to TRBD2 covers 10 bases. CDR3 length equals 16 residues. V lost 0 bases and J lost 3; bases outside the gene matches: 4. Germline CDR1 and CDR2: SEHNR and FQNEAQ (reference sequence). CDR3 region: CASSLASGLAEETQYF. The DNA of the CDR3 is TGTGCCAGCAGCTTAGCCTCCGGACTAGCGGAAGAGACCCAGTACTTC.

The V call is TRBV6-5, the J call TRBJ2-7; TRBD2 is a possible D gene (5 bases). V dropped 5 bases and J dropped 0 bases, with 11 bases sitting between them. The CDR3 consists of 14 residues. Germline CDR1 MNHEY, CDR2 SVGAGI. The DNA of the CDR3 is TGTGCCAGCAGTAGGACTGCACACTCCTACGAGCAGTACTTC. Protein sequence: CASSRTAHSYEQYF.

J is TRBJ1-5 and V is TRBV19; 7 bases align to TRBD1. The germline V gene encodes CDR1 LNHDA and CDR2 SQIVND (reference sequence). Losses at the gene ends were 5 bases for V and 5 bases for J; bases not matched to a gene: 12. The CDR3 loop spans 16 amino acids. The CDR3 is CASSPPPYRGYQPQHF. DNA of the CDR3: TGTGCCAGTAGTCCTCCCCCGTACAGGGGCTATCAGCCCCAGCATTTT.

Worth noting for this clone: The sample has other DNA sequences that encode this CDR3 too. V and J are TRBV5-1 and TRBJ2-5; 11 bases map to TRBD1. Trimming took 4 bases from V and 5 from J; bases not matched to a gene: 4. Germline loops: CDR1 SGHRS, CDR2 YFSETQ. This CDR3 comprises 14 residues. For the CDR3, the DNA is TGCGCCAGCAGCCGGACAGGGGGCGGGGAGACCCAGTACTTC. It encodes CASSRTGGGETQYF.

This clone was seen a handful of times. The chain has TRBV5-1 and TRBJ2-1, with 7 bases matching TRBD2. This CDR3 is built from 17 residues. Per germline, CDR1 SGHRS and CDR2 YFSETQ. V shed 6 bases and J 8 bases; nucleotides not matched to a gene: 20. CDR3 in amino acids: CASTPGASGYNWDEQFF. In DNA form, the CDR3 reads TGCGCCAGCACCCCCGGGGCTAGCGGATATAACTGGGATGAGCAGTTCTTC.

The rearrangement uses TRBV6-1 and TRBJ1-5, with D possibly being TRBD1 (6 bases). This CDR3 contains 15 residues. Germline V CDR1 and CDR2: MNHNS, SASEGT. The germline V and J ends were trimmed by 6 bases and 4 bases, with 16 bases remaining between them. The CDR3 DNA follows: TGTGCCAGCAGGGAGGGGGGGATCGCTAATCAGCCCCAGCATTTT. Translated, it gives CASREGGIANQPQHF.

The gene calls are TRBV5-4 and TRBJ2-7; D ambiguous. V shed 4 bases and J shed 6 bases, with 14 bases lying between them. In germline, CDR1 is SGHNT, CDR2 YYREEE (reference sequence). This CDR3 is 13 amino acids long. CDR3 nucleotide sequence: TGTGCCAGCAGCGACCCTAGGCTGGGCGAGCAGTACTTC. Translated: CASSDPRLGEQYF.

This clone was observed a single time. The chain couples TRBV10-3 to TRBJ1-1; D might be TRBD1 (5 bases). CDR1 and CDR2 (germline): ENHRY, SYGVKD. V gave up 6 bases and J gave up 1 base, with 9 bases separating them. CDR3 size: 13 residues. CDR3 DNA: TGTGCCATCAGCAGGGACTCGAACACTGAAGCTTTCTTT. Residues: CAISRDSNTEAFF.

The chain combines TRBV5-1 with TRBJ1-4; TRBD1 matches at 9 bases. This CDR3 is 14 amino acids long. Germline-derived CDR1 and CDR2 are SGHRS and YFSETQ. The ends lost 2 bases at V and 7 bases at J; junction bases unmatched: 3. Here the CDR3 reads CASSLGQGSEKLFF. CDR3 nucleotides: TGCGCCAGCAGCTTAGGACAGGGGTCTGAAAAACTGTTTTTT.

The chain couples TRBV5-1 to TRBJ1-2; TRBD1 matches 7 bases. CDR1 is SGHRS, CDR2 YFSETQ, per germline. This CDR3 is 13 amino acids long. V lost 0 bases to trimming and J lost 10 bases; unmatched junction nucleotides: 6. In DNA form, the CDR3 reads TGCGCCAGCAGCTTGGAACGACAGGGAGACTACACCTTC. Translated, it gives CASSLERQGDYTF.

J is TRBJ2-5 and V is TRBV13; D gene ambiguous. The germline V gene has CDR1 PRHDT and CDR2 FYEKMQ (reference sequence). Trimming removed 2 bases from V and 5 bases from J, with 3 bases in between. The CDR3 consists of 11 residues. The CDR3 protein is CASSLRETQYF. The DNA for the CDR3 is TGTGCCAGCAGCTTACGTGAGACCCAGTACTTC.

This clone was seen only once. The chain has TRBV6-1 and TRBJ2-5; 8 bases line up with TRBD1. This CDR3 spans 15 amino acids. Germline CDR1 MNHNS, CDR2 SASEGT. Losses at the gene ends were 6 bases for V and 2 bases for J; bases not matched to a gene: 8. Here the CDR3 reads CASRGTGVSQETQYF. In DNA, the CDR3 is TGTGCCAGCAGGGGGACAGGTGTTAGTCAAGAGACCCAGTACTTC.

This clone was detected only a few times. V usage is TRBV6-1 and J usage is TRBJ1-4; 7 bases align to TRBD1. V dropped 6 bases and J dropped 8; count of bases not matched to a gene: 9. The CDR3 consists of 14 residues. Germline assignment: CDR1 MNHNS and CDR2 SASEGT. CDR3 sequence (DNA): TGTGCCAGCAGCGGAGGAGGGGGCGTCGAAAAACTGTTTTTT. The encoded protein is CASSGGGGVEKLFF.

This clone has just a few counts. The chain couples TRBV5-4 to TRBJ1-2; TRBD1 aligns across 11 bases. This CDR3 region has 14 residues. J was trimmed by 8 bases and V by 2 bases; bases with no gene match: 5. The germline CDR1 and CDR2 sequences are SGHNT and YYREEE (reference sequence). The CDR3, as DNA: TGTGCCAGCAGCTTTCGGACAGGGGGCAACGGCTACACCTTC. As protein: CASSFRTGGNGYTF.

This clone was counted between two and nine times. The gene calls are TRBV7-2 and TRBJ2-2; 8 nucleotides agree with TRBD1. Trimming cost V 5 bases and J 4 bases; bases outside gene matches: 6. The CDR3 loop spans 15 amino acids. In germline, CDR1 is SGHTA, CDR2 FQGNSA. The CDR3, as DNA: TGTGCCAGCAGCACGACAGGGGCGGGCACCGGGGAGCTGTTTTTT. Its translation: CASSTTGAGTGELFF.